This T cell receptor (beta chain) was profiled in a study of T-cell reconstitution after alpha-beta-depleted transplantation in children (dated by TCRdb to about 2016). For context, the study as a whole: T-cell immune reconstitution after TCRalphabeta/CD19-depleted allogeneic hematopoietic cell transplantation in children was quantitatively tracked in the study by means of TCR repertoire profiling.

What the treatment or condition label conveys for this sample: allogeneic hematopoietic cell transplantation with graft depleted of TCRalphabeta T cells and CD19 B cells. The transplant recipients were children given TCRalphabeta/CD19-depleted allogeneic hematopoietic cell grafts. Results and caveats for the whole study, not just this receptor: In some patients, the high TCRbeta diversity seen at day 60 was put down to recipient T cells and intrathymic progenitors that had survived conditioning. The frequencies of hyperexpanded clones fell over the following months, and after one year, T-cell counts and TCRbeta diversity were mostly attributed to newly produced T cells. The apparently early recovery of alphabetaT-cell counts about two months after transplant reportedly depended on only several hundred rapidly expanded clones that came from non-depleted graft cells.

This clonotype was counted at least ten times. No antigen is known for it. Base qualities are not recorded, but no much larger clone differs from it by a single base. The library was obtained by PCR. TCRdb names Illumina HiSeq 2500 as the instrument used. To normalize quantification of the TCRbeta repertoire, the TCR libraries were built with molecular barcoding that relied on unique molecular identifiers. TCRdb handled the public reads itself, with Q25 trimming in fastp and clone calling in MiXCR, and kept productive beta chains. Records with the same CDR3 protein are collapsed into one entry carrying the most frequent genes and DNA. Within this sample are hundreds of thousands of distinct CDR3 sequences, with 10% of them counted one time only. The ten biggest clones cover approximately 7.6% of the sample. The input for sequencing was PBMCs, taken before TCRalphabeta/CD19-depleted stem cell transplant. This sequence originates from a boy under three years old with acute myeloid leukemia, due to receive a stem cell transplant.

The sequenced DNA: TGTGCCAGCAGTCCCTCTGGGGCCAACGTCCTGACTTTC. Its product reads: CASSPSGANVLTF. The chain is made from TRBV18 and TRBJ2-6; no confident D gene assignment can be made. Reading the germline V gene gives CDR1 KGHSH and CDR2 LQKENI. Taken from cysteine to phenylalanine, the CDR3 has 13 residues. Only the CDR3 portion is preserved as DNA: 39 bases, with reading frame beginning at the first base. The junction carries 5 bases between V and J, which are trimmed by 8 bases and 0 bases respectively.